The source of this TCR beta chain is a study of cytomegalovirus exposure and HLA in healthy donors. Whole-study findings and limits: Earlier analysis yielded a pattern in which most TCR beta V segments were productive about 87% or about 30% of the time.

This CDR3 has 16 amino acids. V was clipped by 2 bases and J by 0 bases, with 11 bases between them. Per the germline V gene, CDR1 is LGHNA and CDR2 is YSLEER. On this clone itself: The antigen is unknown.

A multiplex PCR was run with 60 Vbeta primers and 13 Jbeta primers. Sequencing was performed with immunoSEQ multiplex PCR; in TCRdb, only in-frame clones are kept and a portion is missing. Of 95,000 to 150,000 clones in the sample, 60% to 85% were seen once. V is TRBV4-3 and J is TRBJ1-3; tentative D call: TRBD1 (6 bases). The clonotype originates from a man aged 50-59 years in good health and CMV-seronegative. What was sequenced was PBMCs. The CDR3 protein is CASSQTNRVSGNTIYF. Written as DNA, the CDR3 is TGCGCCAGCAGCCAAACAAACAGGGTCTCTGGAAACACCATATATTTT.